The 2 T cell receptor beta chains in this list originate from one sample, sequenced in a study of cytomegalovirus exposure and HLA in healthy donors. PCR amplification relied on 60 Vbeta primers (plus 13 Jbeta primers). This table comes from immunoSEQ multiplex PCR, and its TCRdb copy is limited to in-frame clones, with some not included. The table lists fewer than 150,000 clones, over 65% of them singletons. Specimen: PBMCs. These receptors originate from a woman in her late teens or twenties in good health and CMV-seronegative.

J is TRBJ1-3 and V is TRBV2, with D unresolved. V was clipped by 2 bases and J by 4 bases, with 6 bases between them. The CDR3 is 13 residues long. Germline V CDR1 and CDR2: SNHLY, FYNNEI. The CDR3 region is CASSETQGNTIYF. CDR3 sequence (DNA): TGTGCCAGCAGTGAAACGCAGGGAAACACCATATATTTT.

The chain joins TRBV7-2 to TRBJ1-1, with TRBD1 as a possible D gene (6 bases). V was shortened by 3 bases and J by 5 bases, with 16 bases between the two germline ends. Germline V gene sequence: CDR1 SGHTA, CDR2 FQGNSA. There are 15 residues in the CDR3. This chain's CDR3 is CASSFTPGHRTEAFF. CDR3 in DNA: TGTGCCAGCAGCTTTACTCCGGGACATAGGACTGAAGCTTTCTTT.